The clone carrying this T cell receptor (beta chain) was seen repeatedly, ten times or more. Its antigen is unidentified. The data derive from a study of CD8 T cells in ankylosing spondylitis. Study results and caveats: There was a TCR beta motif, made of fewer than 10 highly homologous variants, that appeared characteristic of ankylosing spondylitis blood. Disease-associated clones were CD8+ and fairly uncommon in peripheral blood. According to the report, clones linked to the disease were significantly enriched in matched synovial fluid samples taken from ankylosing spondylitis patients.

TCRdb used MiXCR to reprocess the 5' RACE reads, holding one entry per CDR3 protein. The data contain 200,000 to 300,000 distinct CDR3 sequences, 20% to 30% of them seen just once; the ten biggest clones take up roughly 0.6%. The germline V gene has CDR1 SGHAT and CDR2 FQNNGV. This CDR3 has 13 amino acids. The V end lost 2 bases, the J end lost 1 base, and 5 bases lay between the germline ends. The origin of this receptor is a male donor with ankylosing spondylitis or in good health (not recorded which). Sample: blood, either unsorted or a sorted T cell fraction (not recorded which). The chain joins TRBV11-2 to TRBJ1-1; no reliable D call. The CDR3 sequence is CASSLSRNTEAFF. The CDR3 DNA reads as TGTGCCAGCAGCTTATCTAGGAACACTGAAGCTTTCTTT.